This TCR beta chain is drawn from a study of blood T cells in healthy people across ages. Study-wide results and limits: Changes seen in expanded clonotypes were possibly confounded by donor CMV status left unknown.

Through a sample-barcoded 5' primer and a J-beta primer mix, a second PCR was run for roughly 6 to 11 cycles. TCRdb independently ran MiXCR on the 5' RACE reads; one entry per CDR3 protein. The profile shows over 1,300,000 distinct CDR3 sequences, approximately 59% of them singletons. Of note for this clonotype: The antigen is undetermined.

V lost 6 bases and J lost 2; bases outside the gene matches: 17. Looked up from germline, CDR1 is SNHLY and CDR2 is FYNNEI. This CDR3 comprises 18 residues. The sequence was obtained from a man aged 18 to 35 in good health. Source material: blood. The chain joins TRBV2 to TRBJ2-3; TRBD2 matches 7 bases. This CDR3 reads CASSPIGASGSPTDTQYF. In DNA, the CDR3 is TGTGCCAGCAGCCCTATCGGGGCTAGCGGAAGCCCCACAGATACGCAGTATTTT.